The clone carrying this T cell receptor beta chain turned up a few times. Its specificity is not known. This specimen comes from a study of vaccination and CD4 T cells after COVID-19. Study information: There were six male and four female convalescents, and two of them were Hispanic.

CDR1 DFQATT and CDR2 SNEGSKA come from the germline V gene (reference sequence). V was pared by 3 bases and J by 6 bases, with 11 bases between. CDR3 length: 13 amino acids. At the Johns Hopkins FTIC core, DNA taken from cultured CD4+ T cells was sequenced by way of the Oncomine TCR Beta short-read assay. A single record per CDR3 protein comes from TCRdb applying MiXCR to the PCR reads. The sample records tens of thousands of distinct CDR3 sequences, over 40% being singletons. The time point denotes: late sampling 161 to 241 days after vaccination in three convalescent patients. Treatment denoted: roughly 11-day PBMC culture with coronavirus spike peptide pools or control peptides (ViraFEST assay).

The sequence was obtained from a human donor who had recovered from COVID-19. The rearrangement uses TRBV20-1 and TRBJ2-2, with no clear D. Sequencing used CD4+ T cells from blood, cultured in vitro, obtained about 7 months after SARS-CoV-2 vaccination. CDR3 sequence reads: CSARALEAGELFF. Here the CDR3 DNA reads TGCAGTGCTAGGGCACTGGAAGCCGGGGAGCTGTTTTTT.